The clone carrying this TCR beta chain has at least ten counts. The antigen is unknown. These data come from a study of naive and memory T cell subsets. Findings of the study overall: Gini index rose across naive, CM, EM and EMRA in CD4 and CD8. Over 85% of naive TCR sequences appeared only once, unlike memory subsets.

Two oligonucleotides, mixed equimolar, formed the beta constant-region primer covering TRBC1 and TRBC2. The ligated cDNA underwent four PCR rounds using SP2 and nested alpha and beta constant-region primers. MiXCR, run by TCRdb on the UMI-ligation and nested PCR reads, gives a single entry per CDR3 protein. The table lists roughly 80,000 distinct CDR3 sequences, roughly 9.2% of them singletons. Overnight CMV lysate stimulation of fresh PBMCs defined donor CMV status by CD4+ IFNgamma. Trimming shortened V by 8 bases and J by 4 bases, and 9 bases separated the two germline ends. The CDR3 has 11 amino acids. Germline loops: CDR1 SQVTM, CDR2 ANQGSEA.

What was sequenced was naive CD8+ T cells from blood. The TCR was taken from a human donor in good health. The chain has TRBV29-1 and TRBJ2-1; D is uncertain. The CDR3 nucleotides are TGCAGCACGCCCTCTTACAATGAGCAGTTCTTC. Translated: CSTPSYNEQFF.